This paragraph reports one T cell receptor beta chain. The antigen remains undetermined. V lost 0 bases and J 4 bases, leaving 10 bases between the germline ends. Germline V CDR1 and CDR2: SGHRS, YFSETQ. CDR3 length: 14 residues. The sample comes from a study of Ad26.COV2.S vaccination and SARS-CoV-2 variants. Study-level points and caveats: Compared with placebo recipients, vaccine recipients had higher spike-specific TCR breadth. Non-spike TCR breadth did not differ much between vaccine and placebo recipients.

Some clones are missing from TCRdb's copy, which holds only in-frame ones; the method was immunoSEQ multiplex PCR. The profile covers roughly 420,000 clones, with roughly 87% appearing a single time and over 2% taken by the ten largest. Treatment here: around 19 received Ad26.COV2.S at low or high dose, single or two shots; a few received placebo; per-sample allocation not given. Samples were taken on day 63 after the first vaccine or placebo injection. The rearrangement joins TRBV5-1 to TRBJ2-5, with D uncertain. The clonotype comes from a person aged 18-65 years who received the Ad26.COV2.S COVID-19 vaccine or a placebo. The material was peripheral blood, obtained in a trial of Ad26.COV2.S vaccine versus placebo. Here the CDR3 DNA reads TGCGCCAGCAGCTTGGTCGTCAGATCAGAGACCCAGTACTTC. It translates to CASSLVVRSETQYF.